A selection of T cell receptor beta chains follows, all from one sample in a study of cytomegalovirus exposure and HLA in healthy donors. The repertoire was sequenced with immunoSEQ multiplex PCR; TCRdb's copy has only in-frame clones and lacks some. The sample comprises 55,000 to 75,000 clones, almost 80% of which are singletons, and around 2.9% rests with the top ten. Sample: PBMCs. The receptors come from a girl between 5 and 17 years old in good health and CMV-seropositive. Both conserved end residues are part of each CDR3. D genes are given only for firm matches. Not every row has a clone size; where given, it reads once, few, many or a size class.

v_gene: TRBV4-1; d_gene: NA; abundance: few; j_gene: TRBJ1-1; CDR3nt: TGCGCCAGCAGCCAGGGTAGGGGAGGGTACACTGAAGCTTTCTTT; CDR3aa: CASSQGRGGYTEAFF
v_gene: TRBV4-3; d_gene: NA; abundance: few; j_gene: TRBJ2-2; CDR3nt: TGCGCCAGCAGCCAAGATGCCGGGACTGAGACCGGGGAGCTGTTTTTT; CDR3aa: CASSQDAGTETGELFF
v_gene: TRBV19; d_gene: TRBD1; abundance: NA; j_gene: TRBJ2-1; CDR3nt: TGTGCCAGTAGTATCGACAGGGGCATCAAAAATGAGCAGTTCTTC; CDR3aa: CASSIDRGIKNEQFF
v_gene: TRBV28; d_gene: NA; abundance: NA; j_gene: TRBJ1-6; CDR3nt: TGTGCCAGCAGTTTTCCACAGGGAAAAAATTCACCCCTCCACTTT; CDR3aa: CASSFPQGKNSPLHF
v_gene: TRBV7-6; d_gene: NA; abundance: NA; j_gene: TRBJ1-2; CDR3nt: TGTGCCAGCAGCTTAGACCTAGCCGGGAGTGTCGGCTACACCTTC; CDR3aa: CASSLDLAGSVGYTF
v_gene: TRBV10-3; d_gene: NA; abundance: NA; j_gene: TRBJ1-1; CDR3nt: TGTGCCATCAGTAACAGGGAAGGAGGCACTGAAGCTTTCTTT; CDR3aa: CAISNREGGTEAFF
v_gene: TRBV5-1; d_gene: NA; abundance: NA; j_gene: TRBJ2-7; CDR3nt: TGCGCCAGCAGCTGGGACGGGGACTTGGGGGAGCAGTACTTC; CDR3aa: CASSWDGDLGEQYF
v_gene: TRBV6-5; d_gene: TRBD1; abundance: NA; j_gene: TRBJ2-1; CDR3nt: TGTGCCAGCAGTTACTCTAGGACAGGGGACAATGAGCAGTTCTTC; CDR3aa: CASSYSRTGDNEQFF
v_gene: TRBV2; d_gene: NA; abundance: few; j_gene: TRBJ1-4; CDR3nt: TGTGCCAGCAGTGAAGGTAATCGAGGGGAAAAACTGTTTTTT; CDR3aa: CASSEGNRGEKLFF
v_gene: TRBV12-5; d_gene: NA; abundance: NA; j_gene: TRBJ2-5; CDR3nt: TGTGCTAGTGGTACCTCCCCGGGGGAGGAGACCCAGTACTTC; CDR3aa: CASGTSPGEETQYF
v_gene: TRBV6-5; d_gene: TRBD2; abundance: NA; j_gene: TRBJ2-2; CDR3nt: TGTGCCAGCAGTTACTGGACTAGCGGGGAGTCCGGGGAGCTGTTTTTT; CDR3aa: CASSYWTSGESGELFF
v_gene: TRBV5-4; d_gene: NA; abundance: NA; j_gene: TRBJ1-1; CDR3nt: TGTGCCAGCAGCCCTTACAGGGTTGCGACCATGAACACTGAAGCTTTCTTT; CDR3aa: CASSPYRVATMNTEAFF
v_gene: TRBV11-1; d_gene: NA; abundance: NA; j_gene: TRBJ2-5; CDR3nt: TGTGCCAGCAGCTCGATAATACGGGGGAGCCAAGAGACCCAGTACTTC; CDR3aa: CASSSIIRGSQETQYF
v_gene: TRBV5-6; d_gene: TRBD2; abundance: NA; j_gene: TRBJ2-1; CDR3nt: TGTGCCAGCAGCTTGATCGGGACTAGTGGCAACAATGAGCAGTTCTTC; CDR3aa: CASSLIGTSGNNEQFF
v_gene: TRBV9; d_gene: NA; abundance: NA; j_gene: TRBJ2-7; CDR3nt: TGTGCCAGCAGCGTAGCCGGGAACCCCTACGAGCAGTACTTC; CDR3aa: CASSVAGNPYEQYF
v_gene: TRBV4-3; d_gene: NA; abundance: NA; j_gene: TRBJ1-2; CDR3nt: TGCGCCAGCAGCCAAGGAAACCACATCACCTATGGCTACACCTTC; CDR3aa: CASSQGNHITYGYTF
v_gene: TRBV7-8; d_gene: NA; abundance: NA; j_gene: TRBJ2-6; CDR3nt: TGTGCCAGCGTCCGTAACTCTGGGGCCAACGTCCTGACTTTC; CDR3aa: CASVRNSGANVLTF
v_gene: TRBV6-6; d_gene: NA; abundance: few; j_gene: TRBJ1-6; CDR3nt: TGTGCCACAGTCAATCAAATTCAGGCCCTCCACTTT; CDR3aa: CATVNQIQALHF
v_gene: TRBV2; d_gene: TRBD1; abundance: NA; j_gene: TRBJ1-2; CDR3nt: TGTGCCAGCAGTGAGGGGCAGGGGGCAATCCCCAACTATGGCTACACCTTC; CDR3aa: CASSEGQGAIPNYGYTF
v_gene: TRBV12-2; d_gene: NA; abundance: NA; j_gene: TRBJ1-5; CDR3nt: TGTGCAAGTCGCTCATTGCAGGAAAGCAATCAGCCCCAGCATTTT; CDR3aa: CASRSLQESNQPQHF
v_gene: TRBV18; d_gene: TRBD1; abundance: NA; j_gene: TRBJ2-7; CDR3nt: TGTGCCAGCTCACCACAGAAAACCGGGACAGGGGGCTACGAGCAGTACTTC; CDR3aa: CASSPQKTGTGGYEQYF
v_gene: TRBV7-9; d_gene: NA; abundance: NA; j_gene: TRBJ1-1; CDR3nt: TGTGCCAGCAGCCAAGGGCCTGGCACCGGAGGCGCTGAAGCTTTCTTT; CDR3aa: CASSQGPGTGGAEAFF
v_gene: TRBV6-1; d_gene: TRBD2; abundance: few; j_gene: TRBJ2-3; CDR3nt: TGTGCCAGCAGTGATGCTAGCGGGAGGTGGAGAGGGCAGTATTTT; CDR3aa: CASSDASGRWRGQYF
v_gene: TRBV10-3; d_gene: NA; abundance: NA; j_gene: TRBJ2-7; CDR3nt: TGTGCCACCTCGACCGGGGTGACTCCCTACGAGCAGTACTTC; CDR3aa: CATSTGVTPYEQYF
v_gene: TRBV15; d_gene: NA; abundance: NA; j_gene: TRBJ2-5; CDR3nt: TGTGCCACCAGCAGAGACCGGGGGCAAGAGACCCAGTACTTC; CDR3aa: CATSRDRGQETQYF
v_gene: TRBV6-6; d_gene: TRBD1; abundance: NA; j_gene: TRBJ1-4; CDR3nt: TGTGCCAGCAAACCGGGACAGGGGCGGGAAAAACTGTTTTTT; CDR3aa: CASKPGQGREKLFF
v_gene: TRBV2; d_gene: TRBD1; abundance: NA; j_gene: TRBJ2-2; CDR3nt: TGTGCCAGCAGCCGGGACAGGGAAACCGGGGAGCTGTTTTTT; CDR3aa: CASSRDRETGELFF
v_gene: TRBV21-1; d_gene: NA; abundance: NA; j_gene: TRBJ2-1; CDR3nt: TGTGCCAGCAGCAAAAGGACAGGTCCGCCCTACAATGAGCAGTTCTTC; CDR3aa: CASSKRTGPPYNEQFF
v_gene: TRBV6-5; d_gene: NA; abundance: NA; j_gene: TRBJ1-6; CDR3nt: TGTGCCAGCACGTTTAGGGGATCCTCCTCTTTCCACTTT; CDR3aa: CASTFRGSSSFHF
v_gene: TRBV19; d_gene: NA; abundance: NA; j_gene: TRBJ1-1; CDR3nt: TGTGCCAGTAGGCAGGGGTTGAACACTGAAGCTTTCTTT; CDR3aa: CASRQGLNTEAFF
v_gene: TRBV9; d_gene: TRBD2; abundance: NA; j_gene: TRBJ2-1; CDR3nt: TGTGCCAGCAGCGAGCTAGCGGGAGGAAGAAATGAGCAGTTCTTC; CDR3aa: CASSELAGGRNEQFF
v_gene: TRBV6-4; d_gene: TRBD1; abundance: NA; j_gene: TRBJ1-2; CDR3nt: TGTGCCAGCAGTGACCTGGGACAGGGGGCCTACTATGGCTACACCTTC; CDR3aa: CASSDLGQGAYYGYTF
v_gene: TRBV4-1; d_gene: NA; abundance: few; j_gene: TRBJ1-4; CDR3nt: TGCGCCAGCAGCCAAGGTGCAGGGCCTAATGAAAAACTGTTTTTT; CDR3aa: CASSQGAGPNEKLFF
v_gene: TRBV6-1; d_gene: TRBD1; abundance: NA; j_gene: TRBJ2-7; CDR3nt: TGTGCCAGCAGTGAGGGACAGGGTGACCCCTACGAGCAGTACTTC; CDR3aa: CASSEGQGDPYEQYF
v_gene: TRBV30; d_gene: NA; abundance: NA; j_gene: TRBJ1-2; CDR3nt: TGTGCCTGGAGCGGCCTGGTGGCTAACTATGGCTACGCCTTC; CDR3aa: CAWSGLVANYGYAF
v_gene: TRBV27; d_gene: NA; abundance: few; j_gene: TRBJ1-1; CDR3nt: TGTGCCAGCAGTTTATATGAGTCAACCGAGGCTTTCTTT; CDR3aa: CASSLYESTEAFF
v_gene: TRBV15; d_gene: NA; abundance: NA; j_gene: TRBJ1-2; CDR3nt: TGTGCCACCCAAGCCATCTCAGGGTCCCGAAACTATGGCTACACCTTC; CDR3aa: CATQAISGSRNYGYTF
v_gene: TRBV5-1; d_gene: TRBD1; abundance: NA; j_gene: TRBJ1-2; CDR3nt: TGCGCCAGCAGCTCCGACAGGGGGCCTGGCTACACCTTC; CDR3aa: CASSSDRGPGYTF
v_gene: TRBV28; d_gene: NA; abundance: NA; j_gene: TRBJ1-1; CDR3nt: TGTGCCAGCTTCCCGCGGACCGGGGGAGCTTTCTTT; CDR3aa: CASFPRTGGAFF
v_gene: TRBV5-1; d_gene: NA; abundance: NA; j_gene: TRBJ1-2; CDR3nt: TGCGCCAGCAGCGGGGGGGCAGGGGAAAGACGTGGCTACACCTTC; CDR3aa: CASSGGAGERRGYTF
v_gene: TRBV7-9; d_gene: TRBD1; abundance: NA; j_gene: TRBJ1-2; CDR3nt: TGTGCCAGCATCCCCTCGGACAGGGTGGGCTATGGCTACACCTTC; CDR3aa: CASIPSDRVGYGYTF
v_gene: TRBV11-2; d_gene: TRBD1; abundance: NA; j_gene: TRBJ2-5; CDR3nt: TGTGCCAGCAGCTTAGATGAACTACCGCAGGGGGCCCAAGAGACCCAGTACTTC; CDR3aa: CASSLDELPQGAQETQYF
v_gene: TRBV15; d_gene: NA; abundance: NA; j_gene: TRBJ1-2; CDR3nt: TGTGCCACCAGCAGAGATCTGCGGGACTATGGCTACACCTTC; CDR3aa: CATSRDLRDYGYTF
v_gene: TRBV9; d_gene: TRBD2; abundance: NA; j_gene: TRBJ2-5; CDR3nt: TGTGCCAGCAGCGCCGGACTAGCGGGAGAAGAGACCCAGTACTTC; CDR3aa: CASSAGLAGEETQYF
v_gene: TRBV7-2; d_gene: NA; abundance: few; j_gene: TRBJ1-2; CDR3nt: TGTGCCAGCAGCTTAGGTGCAGGGGATAACTATGGCTACACCTTC; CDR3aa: CASSLGAGDNYGYTF
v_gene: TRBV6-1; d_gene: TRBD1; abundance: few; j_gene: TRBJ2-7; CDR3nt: TGTGCCAGCAGTGAAGGGACAGGGCTCTACGAGCAGTACTTC; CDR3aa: CASSEGTGLYEQYF
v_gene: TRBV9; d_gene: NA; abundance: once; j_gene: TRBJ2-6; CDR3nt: TGTGCCAGCAGCCCGTACGAGGTTTGGTCCGCCCCCTCCTCTGGGGCCAACGTCCTGACTTTC; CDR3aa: CASSPYEVWSAPSSGANVLTF
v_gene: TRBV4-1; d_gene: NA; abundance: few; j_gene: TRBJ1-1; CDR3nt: TGCGCCAGCGCGACCCCTGGACAGTCAAACACTGAAGCTTTCTTT; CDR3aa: CASATPGQSNTEAFF
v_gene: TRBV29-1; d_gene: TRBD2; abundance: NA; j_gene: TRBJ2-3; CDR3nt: TGCAGCGTTGAAGAGAGTACGGGAGGGCCGGATACGCAGTATTTT; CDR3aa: CSVEESTGGPDTQYF
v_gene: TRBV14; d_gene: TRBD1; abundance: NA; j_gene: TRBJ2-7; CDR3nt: TGTGCCAGCAGCAGAATGGACAGGACGTCCTACGAGCAGTACTTC; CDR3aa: CASSRMDRTSYEQYF
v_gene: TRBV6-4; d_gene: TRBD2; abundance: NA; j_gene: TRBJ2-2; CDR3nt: TGTGCCAGCAGAAAAGCGGGGGGCCACGCTACCGGGGAGCTGTTTTTT; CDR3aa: CASRKAGGHATGELFF
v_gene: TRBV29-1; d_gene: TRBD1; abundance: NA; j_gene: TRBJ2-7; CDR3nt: TGCAGCGTTGATGGGGACAGGGGTTCCTACGAGCAGTACTTC; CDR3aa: CSVDGDRGSYEQYF
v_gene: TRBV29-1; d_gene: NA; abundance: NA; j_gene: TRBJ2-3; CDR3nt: TGCAGCGTTGGACTCCGGCAGGGCAAAAATACGCAGTATTTT; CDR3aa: CSVGLRQGKNTQYF
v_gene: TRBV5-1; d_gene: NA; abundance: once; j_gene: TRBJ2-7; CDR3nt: TGCGCCAGCAGCTTCAACAGGGACGAGCAGTACTTC; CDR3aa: CASSFNRDEQYF
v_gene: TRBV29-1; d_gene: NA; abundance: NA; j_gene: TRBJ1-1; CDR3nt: TGCAGCGTCCAGAGGCAAGTGGTGGTTGAAGCTTTCTTT; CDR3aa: CSVQRQVVVEAFF
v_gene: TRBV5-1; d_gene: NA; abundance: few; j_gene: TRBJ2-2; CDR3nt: TGCGCCATCTCCGGGGATACGGTCGGGGAGCTGTTTTTT; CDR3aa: CAISGDTVGELFF
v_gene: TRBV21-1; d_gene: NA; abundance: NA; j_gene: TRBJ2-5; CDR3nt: TGTGCCAGCAGCGACCTAGGAGACAGACATCGCTTGGAGACCCAGTACTTC; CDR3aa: CASSDLGDRHRLETQYF